The 24 T cell receptor beta chains below all came from one sample that was sequenced in a study of blood T cell repertoires in COVID-19. TCRdb keeps only in-frame clones here, not all; method: immunoSEQ multiplex PCR. The profile shows 110,000 to 150,000 clones, around 87% of them singletons. The specimen sequenced was peripheral blood. These receptors all come from a human donor in a cohort sampled during active COVID-19.

The chain is built from TRBV27 and TRBJ2-1; 7 nucleotides match TRBD1. J gave up 0 bases and V 1 base, and 12 bases lay outside the gene matches. CDR3 length equals 19 residues. Germline V gives CDR1 MNHEY, CDR2 SMNVEV (reference sequence). This CDR3 reads CASSLLGRGSTSSYNEQFF. The CDR3 nucleotides read TGTGCCAGCAGTTTATTGGGCAGGGGGTCAACTAGCTCCTACAATGAGCAGTTCTTC.

CDR3 sequence reads: CASRTNWSEQFF. CDR3 sequence (DNA): TGTGCCAGCCGAACTAACTGGTCTGAGCAGTTCTTC. The chain couples TRBV28 to TRBJ2-1; D is uncertain. Looked up from germline, CDR1 is MDHEN and CDR2 is SYDVKM. The V end lost 8 bases, the J end lost 9 bases, and 14 bases lay between the germline ends. The CDR3 contains 12 residues.

This chain uses TRBV4-1 with TRBJ2-5, with D perhaps TRBD1 (8 bases). The V gene lost 1 base and the J gene lost 4 bases, with 25 bases spanning the gap. This CDR3 is 19 amino acids long. Germline CDR1 is MGHRA and CDR2 is YSYEKL. In nucleotides, the CDR3 is TGCGCCAGCAGCCAAGGCCAGATCCTCGGACAGGGCGGGAGAGAGACCCAGTACTTC. This translates into CASSQGQILGQGGRETQYF.

The gene calls are TRBV12-3 or TRBV12-4 and TRBJ1-5, with unresolved D. The length of the CDR3 is 13 residues. V shed 7 bases and J shed 7 bases, with 14 bases lying between them. The CDR3 is CASNFGPGQPQHF. The CDR3 DNA sequence: TGTGCCAGCAACTTCGGACCGGGGCAGCCCCAGCATTTT.

This clone came up a few times. This sequence joins TRBV3-1 (or the pseudogene TRBV3-2) and TRBJ1-1; D is undetermined. V was shortened by 0 bases and J by 3 bases, with 8 bases between the two germline ends. The germline gives CDR1 LGHDT, CDR2 YNNKEL (reference sequence). The length of the CDR3 is 14 residues. DNA for the CDR3: TGTGCCAGCAGCCAAGATAGAGGATACACTGAAGCTTTCTTT. This translates into CASSQDRGYTEAFF.

The V call is TRBV23-1, the J call TRBJ2-5, with 9 bases lining up with TRBD1. TRBV23-1 belongs to the ORF category, with a function that is uncertain. The length of the CDR3 is 16 residues. The J segment lost 0 bases and the V segment lost 4 bases, leaving 6 bases of the junction unmatched. Written as DNA, the CDR3 is TGCGCCAGCAGTCCCCCTCGGGACAGGGACCAAGAGACCCAGTACTTC. Translating gives CASSPPRDRDQETQYF.

The J gene is TRBJ2-7, the V gene TRBV5-1, with 11 bases aligning to TRBD2. Germline CDR1 SGHRS, CDR2 YFSETQ. The CDR3 consists of 15 residues. V was clipped by 4 bases and J by 3 bases; unmatched bases: 6. The DNA of the CDR3 is TGCGCCAGCAGCATTAGCGGGGGGGTCAACTACGAGCAGTACTTC. As protein: CASSISGGVNYEQYF.

V and J are TRBV6-7 and TRBJ1-5; the match to TRBD1 covers 10 bases. TRBV6-7 is assigned to the ORF class and has an uncertain function. CDR3 length equals 18 residues. J gave up 0 bases and V 2 bases, and 7 bases lay outside the gene matches. CDR3 residues: CASSYGTGENNSNQPQHF. The CDR3 bases are TGTGCCAGCAGTTACGGGACAGGGGAAAATAATAGCAATCAGCCCCAGCATTTT.

This chain links TRBV11-3 with TRBJ2-2; TRBD2 matches 8 bases. V trimming: 2 bases; J trimming: 2 bases; junction bases outside the gene matches: 10. Germline V gene data show CDR1 as SGHNT and CDR2 as YENEEA. The CDR3 loop spans 18 amino acids. The CDR3 sequence is CASSLLRPAGVNTGELFF. As DNA, the CDR3 is TGTGCCAGCAGCTTACTCCGTCCAGCGGGAGTTAACACCGGGGAGCTGTTTTTT. The full variable domain, with the rest looked up from reference TRBV11-3 and TRBJ2-2, is EAGVVQSPRYKIIEKKQPVAFWCNPISGHNTLYWYLQNLGQGPELLIRYENEEAVDDSQLPKDRFSAERLKGVDSTLKIQPAELGDSAVYLCASSLLRPAGVNTGELFFGEGSRLTVL.

This clone was seen once. This chain links TRBV5-6 with TRBJ2-2; tentative D call: TRBD1 (5 bases). This CDR3 is 16 amino acids long. V was shortened by 1 base and J by 0 bases, with 10 bases between the two germline ends. Germline lookup yields CDR1 SGHDT and CDR2 YYEEEE. CDR3 nucleotides: TGTGCCAGCAGCTTGTATAGGGGTACGAACACCGGGGAGCTGTTTTTT. Translating it yields CASSLYRGTNTGELFF.

The rearrangement uses TRBV4-2 and TRBJ1-4; D might be TRBD1 (5 bases). V lost 0 bases to trimming and J lost 7 bases, with 12 bases between them. The germline gives CDR1 LGHNA, CDR2 YNFKEQ. The CDR3 sequence is 15 residues long. The DNA of the CDR3 is TGTGCCAGCAGCCAAGACCGGGGGGGAAGTGAAAAACTGTTTTTT. Translation gives CASSQDRGGSEKLFF.

The rearrangement joins TRBV9 to TRBJ1-1; D is perhaps TRBD1 (6 bases). V was shortened by 4 bases and J by 3 bases, with 16 bases between the two germline ends. This CDR3 has 15 residues. Germline CDR1 and CDR2: SGDLS and YYNGEE. The DNA for the CDR3 is TGTGCCAGCAGCCCCCACCCTGAGGGGGACACTGAAGCTTTCTTT. Residues: CASSPHPEGDTEAFF.

This clone was observed once. As DNA, the CDR3 is TGTGCCAGCAGCTTTCGGGCGGGGGGGCCTCAAGAGACCCAGTACTTC. As protein: CASSFRAGGPQETQYF. The rearrangement links TRBV13 to TRBJ2-5; 9 nucleotides agree with TRBD2. Germline CDR1 and CDR2: PRHDT and FYEKMQ (reference sequence). The V and J ends lost 3 bases and 2 bases, in that order; junction bases with no gene match: 7. The CDR3 covers 16 residues.

The chain joins TRBV6-2 or TRBV6-3 to TRBJ2-3; 8 nucleotides align to TRBD2. Trimming took 2 bases from V and 2 from J; bases not matched to a gene: 6. Germline V gives CDR1 MNHEY, CDR2 SVGEGT. The CDR3 runs to 16 residues. CDR3 bases: TGTGCCAGCAGTTACAGCGGGAGTGGGTACACAGATACGCAGTATTTT. It codes for CASSYSGSGYTDTQYF.

The rearrangement joins TRBV30 to TRBJ2-1; 10 bases are shared with TRBD1. The CDR3 extends over 15 amino acids. CDR1 is GTSNPN and CDR2 is SVGIG in the germline V gene (reference sequence). J gave up 8 bases and V 3 bases, and 10 bases lay outside the gene matches. CDR3 protein: CAWSFVGQGTDEQFF. The DNA for the CDR3 is TGTGCCTGGAGCTTCGTGGGACAGGGGACCGATGAGCAGTTCTTC. Based on the CDR3 plus reference TRBV30 and TRBJ2-1, the full variable domain is SQTIHQWPATLVQPVGSPLSLECTVEGTSNPNLYWYRQAAGRGLQLLFYSVGIGQISSEVPQNLSASRPQDRQFILSSKKLLLSDSGFYLCAWSFVGQGTDEQFFGPGTRLTVL.

The rearrangement links TRBV9 to TRBJ1-3; 8 positions agree with TRBD1. Germline V gene sequence: CDR1 SGDLS, CDR2 YYNGEE. The CDR3 has 15 residues. V lost 3 bases and J lost 4; bases outside the gene matches: 6. CDR3 amino acids: CASSAGQGPGNTIYF. CDR3 nucleotides: TGTGCCAGCAGCGCCGGACAGGGCCCCGGAAACACCATATATTTT. Together with reference TRBV9 and TRBJ1-3, the CDR3 gives the full variable domain: DSGVTQTPKHLITATGQRVTLRCSPRSGDLSVYWYQQSLDQGLQFLIQYYNGEERAKGNILERFSAQQFPDLHSELNLSSLELGDSALYFCASSAGQGPGNTIYFGEGSWLTVV.

This clone was picked up a small number of times. The chain uses TRBV4-2 and TRBJ2-7; 8 bases fit TRBD2. This CDR3 is 16 amino acids long. Trimming took 1 base from V and 6 from J; bases not matched to a gene: 11. Germline lookup yields CDR1 LGHNA and CDR2 YNFKEQ. DNA for the CDR3: TGTGCCAGCAGCCAAGCCTACTCGGGACTAGTCCCCGAGCAGTACTTC. Amino acid sequence: CASSQAYSGLVPEQYF.

The gene calls are TRBV5-1 and TRBJ2-2; 8 bases fit TRBD2. After removal of 3 bases from V and 9 bases from J, the junction contained 7 bases not matched to a gene. Germline loops: CDR1 SGHRS, CDR2 YFSETQ. The CDR3 sequence is 14 residues long. Here the CDR3 DNA reads TGCGCCAGCAGCTATACAGCGGGAGTTCGGGAGCTGTTTTTT. This translates into CASSYTAGVRELFF.

The V and J genes are TRBV7-3 and TRBJ2-2; D remains ambiguous. Per the germline V gene, CDR1 is SGHTA and CDR2 is FQGTGA. This CDR3 is built from 13 residues. V gave up 1 base and J gave up 7 bases, with 7 bases separating them. The CDR3 loop reads CASSLKVGGELFF. CDR3 nucleotide sequence: TGTGCCAGCAGCTTAAAAGTCGGCGGGGAGCTGTTTTTT.

This chain joins TRBV30 and TRBJ2-5, with D possibly being TRBD2 (5 bases). This CDR3 spans 12 amino acids. V was shortened by 7 bases and J by 0 bases, with 9 bases between the two germline ends. CDR1 and CDR2 (germline): GTSNPN, SVGIG (reference sequence). The CDR3 spells CAYGGYQETQYF. The CDR3 DNA follows: TGTGCCTATGGCGGGTACCAAGAGACCCAGTACTTC.

The rearrangement links TRBV6-2 or TRBV6-3 to TRBJ1-2; D uncertain. The germline CDR1 and CDR2 sequences are MNHEY and SVGEGT. The CDR3 extends over 14 amino acids. V lost 0 bases and J lost 8, with 13 bases in between. CDR3 in amino acids: CASSYSKYGSGYTF. CDR3 sequence (DNA): TGTGCCAGCAGTTACTCGAAGTACGGGTCCGGCTACACCTTC.

This chain joins TRBV27 and TRBJ2-3; D is perhaps TRBD2 (6 bases). CDR1 and CDR2 from the germline V gene are MNHEY and SMNVEV (reference sequence). This CDR3 region has 14 residues. The ends were cut back, 11 bases at V and 2 bases at J, with 17 bases in the middle. This chain's CDR3 is CASRRGRLTDTQYF. CDR3 sequence (DNA): TGTGCCTCCCGGAGGGGACGGCTCACAGATACGCAGTATTTT.

V and J are TRBV19 and TRBJ1-5; D ambiguous. Trimming removed 5 bases from V and 1 base from J, with 15 bases in between. Germline CDR1 LNHDA, CDR2 SQIVND (reference sequence). The CDR3 loop spans 16 amino acids. This CDR3 reads CASSSSGGFSNQPQHF. The CDR3, as DNA: TGTGCCAGTAGTTCTAGCGGAGGGTTCAGCAATCAGCCCCAGCATTTT.

V usage is TRBV11-2 and J usage is TRBJ2-1, with 9 nucleotides matching TRBD1. Germline V gene lookup returns CDR1 SGHAT and CDR2 FQNNGV. The CDR3 loop spans 17 amino acids. J was trimmed by 7 bases and V by 4 bases; bases with no gene match: 14. CDR3 sequence: CASSSQRTGGAWNEQFF. The CDR3 region has the DNA TGTGCCAGCAGCTCGCAAAGAACAGGGGGCGCTTGGAATGAGCAGTTCTTC.